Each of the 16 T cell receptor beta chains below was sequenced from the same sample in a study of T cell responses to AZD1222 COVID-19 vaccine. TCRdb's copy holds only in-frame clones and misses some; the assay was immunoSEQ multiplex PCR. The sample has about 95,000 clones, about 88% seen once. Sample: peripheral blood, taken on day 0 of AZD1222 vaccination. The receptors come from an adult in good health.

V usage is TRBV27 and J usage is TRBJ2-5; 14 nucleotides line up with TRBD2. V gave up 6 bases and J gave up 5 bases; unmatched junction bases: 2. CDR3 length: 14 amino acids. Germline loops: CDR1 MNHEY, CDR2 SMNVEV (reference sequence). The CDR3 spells CASRRTSGGETQYF. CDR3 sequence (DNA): TGTGCCAGCAGACGGACTAGCGGGGGGGAGACCCAGTACTTC.

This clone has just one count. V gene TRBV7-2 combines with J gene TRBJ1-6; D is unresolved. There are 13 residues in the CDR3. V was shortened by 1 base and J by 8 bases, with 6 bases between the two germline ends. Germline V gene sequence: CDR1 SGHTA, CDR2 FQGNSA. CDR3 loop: CASSLGRDSPLHF. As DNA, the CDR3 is TGTGCCAGCAGCTTAGGGAGGGATTCACCCCTCCACTTT.

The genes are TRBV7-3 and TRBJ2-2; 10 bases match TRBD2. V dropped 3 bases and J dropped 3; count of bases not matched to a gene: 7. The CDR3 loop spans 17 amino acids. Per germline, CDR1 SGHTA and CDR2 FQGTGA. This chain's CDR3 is CASSFRAGGRYTGELFF. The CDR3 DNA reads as TGTGCCAGCAGCTTCAGAGCGGGGGGGCGGTACACCGGGGAGCTGTTTTTT.

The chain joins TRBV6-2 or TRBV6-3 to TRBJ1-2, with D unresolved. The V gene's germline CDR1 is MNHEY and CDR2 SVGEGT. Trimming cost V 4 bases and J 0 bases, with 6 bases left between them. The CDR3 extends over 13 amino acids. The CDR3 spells CASSFGPNYGYTF. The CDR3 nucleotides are TGTGCCAGCAGTTTCGGCCCTAACTATGGCTACACCTTC.

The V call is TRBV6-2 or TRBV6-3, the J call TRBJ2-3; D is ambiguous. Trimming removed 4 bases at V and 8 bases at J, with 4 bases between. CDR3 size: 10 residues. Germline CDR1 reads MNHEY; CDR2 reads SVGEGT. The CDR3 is CASSSFTQYF. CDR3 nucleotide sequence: TGTGCCAGCAGTTCATTTACGCAGTATTTT.

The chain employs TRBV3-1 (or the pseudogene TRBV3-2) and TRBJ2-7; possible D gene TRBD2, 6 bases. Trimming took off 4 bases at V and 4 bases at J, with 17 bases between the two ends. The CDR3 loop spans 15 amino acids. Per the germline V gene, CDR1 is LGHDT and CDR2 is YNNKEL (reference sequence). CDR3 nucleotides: TGTGCCAGCAGCCGCCGCCGACTAGGCTATTACGAGCAGTACTTC. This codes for CASSRRRLGYYEQYF.

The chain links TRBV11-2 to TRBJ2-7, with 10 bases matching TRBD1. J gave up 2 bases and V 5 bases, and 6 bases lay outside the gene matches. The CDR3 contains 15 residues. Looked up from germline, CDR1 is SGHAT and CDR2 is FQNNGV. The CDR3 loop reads CASSLGQGGTYEQYF. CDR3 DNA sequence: TGTGCCAGCAGCCTTGGACAGGGGGGAACCTACGAGCAGTACTTC.

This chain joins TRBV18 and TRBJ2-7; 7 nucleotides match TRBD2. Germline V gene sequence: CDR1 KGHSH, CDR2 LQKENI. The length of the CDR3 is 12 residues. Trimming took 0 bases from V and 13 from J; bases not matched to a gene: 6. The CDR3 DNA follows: TGTGCCAGCTCACCACCAACGGGACTACGTTACTTC. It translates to CASSPPTGLRYF.

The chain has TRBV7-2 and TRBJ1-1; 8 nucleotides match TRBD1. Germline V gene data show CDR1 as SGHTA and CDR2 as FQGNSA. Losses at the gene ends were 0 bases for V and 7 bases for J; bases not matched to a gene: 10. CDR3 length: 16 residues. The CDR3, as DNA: TGTGCCAGCAGCTTAGCGGCCCCAGACAGGGGAGGTGAAGCTTTCTTT. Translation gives CASSLAAPDRGGEAFF.

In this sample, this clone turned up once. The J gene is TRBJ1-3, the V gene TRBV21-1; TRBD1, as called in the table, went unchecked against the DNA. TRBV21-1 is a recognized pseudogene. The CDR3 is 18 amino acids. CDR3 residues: CASSNEKTPTLSGNTIYF. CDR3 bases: TGTGCCAGCAGCAATGAAAAGACACCTACCCTCTCTGGAAACACCATATATTTT.

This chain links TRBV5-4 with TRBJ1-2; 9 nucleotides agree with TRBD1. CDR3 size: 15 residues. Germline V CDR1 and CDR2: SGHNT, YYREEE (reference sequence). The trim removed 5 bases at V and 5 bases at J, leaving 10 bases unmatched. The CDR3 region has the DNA TGTGCCAGCAGGTCGGGCCCGGGACAGGGATATGGCTACACCTTC. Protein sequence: CASRSGPGQGYGYTF.

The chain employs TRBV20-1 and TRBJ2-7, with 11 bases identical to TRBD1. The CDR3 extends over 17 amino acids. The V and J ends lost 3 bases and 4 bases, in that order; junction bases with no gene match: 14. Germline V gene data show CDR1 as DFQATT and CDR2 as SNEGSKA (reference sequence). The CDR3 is CSASALRQRDRGYEQYF. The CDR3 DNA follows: TGCAGTGCTAGTGCTCTCCGCCAACGGGACAGGGGGTACGAGCAGTACTTC.

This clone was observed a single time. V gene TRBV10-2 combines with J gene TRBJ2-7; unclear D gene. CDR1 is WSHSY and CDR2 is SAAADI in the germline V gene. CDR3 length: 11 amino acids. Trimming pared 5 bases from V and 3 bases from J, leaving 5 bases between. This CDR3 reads CASSQSYEQYF. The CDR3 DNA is TGCGCCAGCAGTCAGAGCTACGAGCAGTACTTC.

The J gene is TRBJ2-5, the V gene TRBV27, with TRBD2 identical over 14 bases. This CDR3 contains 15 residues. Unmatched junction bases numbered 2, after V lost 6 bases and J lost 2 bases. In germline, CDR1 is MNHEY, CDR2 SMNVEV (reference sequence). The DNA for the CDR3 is TGTGCCAGCAGCGGACTAGCGGGGGGTCAAGAGACCCAGTACTTC. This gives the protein CASSGLAGGQETQYF.

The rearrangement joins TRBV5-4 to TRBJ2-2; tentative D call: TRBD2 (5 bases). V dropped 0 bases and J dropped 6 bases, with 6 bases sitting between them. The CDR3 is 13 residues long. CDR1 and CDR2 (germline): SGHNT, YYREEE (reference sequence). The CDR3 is CASSLDGAGELFF. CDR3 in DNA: TGTGCCAGCAGCTTGGACGGGGCCGGGGAGCTGTTTTTT. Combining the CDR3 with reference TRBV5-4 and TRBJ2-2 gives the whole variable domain ETGVTQSPTHLIKTRGQQVTLRCSSQSGHNTVSWYQQALGQGPQFIFQYYREEENGRGNFPPRFSGLQFPNYSSELNVNALELDDSALYLCASSLDGAGELFFGEGSRLTVL.

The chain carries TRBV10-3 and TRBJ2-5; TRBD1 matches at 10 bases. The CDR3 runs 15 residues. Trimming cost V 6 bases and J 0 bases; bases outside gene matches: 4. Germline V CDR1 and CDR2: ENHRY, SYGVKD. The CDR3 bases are TGTGCCATCAGGAGGACAGGGGGTAACCAAGAGACCCAGTACTTC. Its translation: CAIRRTGGNQETQYF.